Here is one T cell receptor (beta chain) with its context. The data originate from a study of shared clonotypes between healthy human individuals. At the level of the study: Ranging from 18 to 49 in age, donors were a couple of women and a few men.

CDR1 and CDR2 (germline): MNHNS, SASEGT. The CDR3 runs 14 residues. V was pared by 4 bases and J by 4 bases, with 6 bases of the junction left unmatched. Here immunoSEQ multiplex PCR was the method, and the copy in TCRdb shows in-frame clones only, minus some. This sample yields millions of clones, of which over 85% are seen a single time; around 0.15% belongs to the top ten. V gene TRBV6-1 combines with J gene TRBJ1-1, with 7 positions matching TRBD1. The sequenced sample was naive CD4+ T cells sorted from blood. Noted subset: CD45RA+ positively selected. The TCR comes from a man younger than 30 in good health. CDR3 protein: CASSGLAGGTEAFF. CDR3 coding DNA: TGTGCCAGCAGTGGGCTGGCAGGGGGCACTGAAGCTTTCTTT.